This passage covers 9 T cell receptor beta chains from one sample sequenced in a study of CD8 T cells in ankylosing spondylitis. TCRdb re-called the 5' RACE reads through MiXCR, storing one row per CDR3 protein. The sample has 30,000 to 45,000 distinct CDR3 sequences, around 6.2% seen once. Sequencing used blood, either unsorted or a sorted T cell fraction (not recorded which). Receptors originate from a male donor with ankylosing spondylitis or in good health (not recorded which).

This clonotype was counted ten times or more. A read error may account for a junction end that differs from germline. The chain carries TRBV5-1 and TRBJ1-3; 9 bases are a match to TRBD1. Germline CDR1 reads SGHRS; CDR2 reads YFSETQ. The CDR3 totals 15 residues. As DNA, the CDR3 is TGCGCCAGCAGGTTGGGACAGGGTACCGGAAACACCATATATTTT. As protein: CASRLGQGTGNTIYF.

This clonotype was recorded many times. The V and J genes are TRBV6-2 or TRBV6-3 and TRBJ2-7; D ambiguous. V dropped 6 bases and J dropped 0 bases, with 6 bases sitting between them. Germline assignment: CDR1 MNHEY and CDR2 SVGEGT. CDR3 length equals 12 residues. The CDR3 coding sequence is TGTGCCAGCAGGCGAAGCTCCTACGAGCAGTACTTC. Translation: CASRRSSYEQYF.

The sample holds many counts of this clonotype. The chain links TRBV29-1 to TRBJ2-7, with D maybe TRBD1 (6 bases). Trimming took 5 bases from V and 3 from J, leaving 11 bases between them. Germline lookup yields CDR1 SQVTM and CDR2 ANQGSEA. This CDR3 is 12 amino acids long. Here the CDR3 reads CSVQGSGYEQYF. The CDR3 region has the DNA TGCAGCGTTCAGGGGTCAGGCTACGAGCAGTACTTC.

This clonotype was seen at least ten times. The chain employs TRBV2 and TRBJ2-5; perhaps TRBD2 as D (5 bases). Germline CDR1 SNHLY, CDR2 FYNNEI. The CDR3 sequence is 15 residues long. V gave up 7 bases and J gave up 3 bases, with 18 bases separating them. The CDR3 is CASNLPADGKETQYF. CDR3 coding DNA: TGTGCCAGCAATCTCCCAGCGGACGGTAAAGAGACCCAGTACTTC.

Ten or more counts support this clonotype. The DNA of the CDR3 is TGCGCCAGCAGCCAAGTACCGGGGGCACAAGAGACCCAGTACTTC. This codes for CASSQVPGAQETQYF. This chain uses TRBV4-1 with TRBJ2-5; tentatively, D is TRBD1 or TRBD2 (6 bases each). This CDR3 has 15 residues. Germline CDR1 MGHRA, CDR2 YSYEKL. V was pared by 1 base and J by 2 bases, with 11 bases between.

This clonotype has a count of ten or more. Germline is not matched at one junction end, which may reflect a read error. The CDR3 loop is CASNSGGSLEQHF. The CDR3 DNA reads TGTGCCAGCAACAGCGGGGGGTCGCTCGAGCAGCACTTC. This chain connects TRBV27 to TRBJ2-7; 9 bases align to TRBD2. Germline CDR1 reads MNHEY; CDR2 reads SMNVEV (reference sequence). The CDR3 runs 13 residues.

This clonotype was counted many times. V is TRBV14 and J is TRBJ2-2; no reliable D call. Germline V lookup: CDR1 SGHDN, CDR2 FVKESK. Trimming removed 2 bases at V and 5 bases at J, with 9 bases between. CDR3 length: 14 residues. The CDR3 loop is CASSQLFGTGELFF. CDR3 in DNA: TGTGCCAGCAGCCAACTATTTGGGACCGGGGAGCTGTTTTTT.

Many counts were recorded for this clonotype. V gene TRBV7-2 combines with J gene TRBJ1-2, with 7 bases that match TRBD1. CDR3 length equals 15 residues. The germline CDR1 and CDR2 sequences are SGHTA and FQGNSA. Germline trimming cut 5 bases from V and 2 bases from J; bases unmatched to any gene: 8. Here the CDR3 DNA reads TGTGCCAGCAGCAGATACACGACAGGGAACTATGGCTACACCTTC. The encoded protein is CASSRYTTGNYGYTF. Using reference TRBV7-2 and TRBJ1-2 for the parts outside the CDR3, the full variable domain is GAGVSQSPSNKVTEKGKDVELRCDPISGHTALYWYRQSLGQGLEFLIYFQGNSAPDKSGLPSDRFSAERTGGSVSTLTIQRTQQEDSAVYLCASSRYTTGNYGYTFGSGTRLTVV.

There are many counts of this clonotype. This sequence joins TRBV5-1 and TRBJ2-3; 10 nucleotides agree with TRBD2. Germline CDR1 SGHRS, CDR2 YFSETQ. J was trimmed by 3 bases and V by 0 bases; bases with no gene match: 4. The CDR3 has 16 residues. The CDR3 DNA is TGCGCCAGCAGCTTGGACCTAGCGGGAGAGACAGATACGCAGTATTTT. Protein sequence: CASSLDLAGETDTQYF.